These 31 T cell receptor beta chains share one sample of origin, sequenced in a study of PD-1 blockade in classical Hodgkin lymphoma. Relapses following autologous stem cell transplantation were seen in all patients, with brentuximab vedotin exposure varying. Only in-frame clones appear in the TCRdb table, and some are missing; sequencing was by immunoSEQ multiplex PCR. The sample yields about 13,000 clones, about four fifths seen once. Material: peripheral blood mononuclear cells (PBMCs), obtained at baseline. The origin of the receptors is a human donor with classical Hodgkin lymphoma.

The V and J genes are TRBV19 and TRBJ2-1; TRBD1 matches at 7 bases. The CDR3 spans 15 residues. Germline V gene data show CDR1 as LNHDA and CDR2 as SQIVND (reference sequence). V lost 4 bases, J lost 5 bases, and 8 bases stayed unmatched. The CDR3 DNA reads as TGTGCCAGTAGTAGACAGGGAGTTGGGGACAATGAGCAGTTCTTC. Its translation is CASSRQGVGDNEQFF.

V and J are TRBV30 and TRBJ1-5; 7 bases align to TRBD1. This CDR3 has 13 residues. V lost 5 bases and J lost 3; bases outside the gene matches: 4. Per the germline V gene, CDR1 is GTSNPN and CDR2 is SVGIG (reference sequence). The CDR3 sequence is CAWSTGINQPQHF. CDR3 coding DNA: TGTGCCTGGTCGACAGGGATCAATCAGCCCCAGCATTTT.

By its share, this clone is medium-sized (0.01 to 0.1%). The J gene is TRBJ1-1, the V gene TRBV28; no reliable D call. The CDR3 is made up of 13 amino acids. Germline CDR1 reads MDHEN; CDR2 reads SYDVKM. Between the trimmed V and J ends, which lost 3 bases and 5 bases, there was a span of 10 bases. The CDR3 here is CASSLGGWTEAFF. For the CDR3, the DNA is TGTGCCAGCAGTTTGGGAGGGTGGACTGAAGCTTTCTTT.

This chain links TRBV18 with TRBJ2-1, with TRBD2 identical over 13 bases. This CDR3 has 18 amino acids. With V trimmed by 2 bases and J by 4 bases, 8 bases remained unmatched. Germline V lookup: CDR1 KGHSH, CDR2 LQKENI. The CDR3 sequence is CASSPRTSGSLGYNEQFF. DNA for the CDR3: TGTGCCAGCTCACCAAGGACTAGCGGGAGTTTAGGGTACAATGAGCAGTTCTTC.

This clone has only one observation. The rearrangement uses TRBV5-4 and TRBJ2-7; 7 positions match TRBD1. V dropped 4 bases and J dropped 5; count of bases not matched to a gene: 12. CDR1 SGHNT and CDR2 YYREEE come from the germline V gene (reference sequence). This CDR3 is built from 15 residues. DNA for the CDR3: TGTGCCAGCAGCGACCAACCGACAGGGATCAACGAGCAGTACTTC. Amino acids: CASSDQPTGINEQYF.

CDR3 nucleotides: TGTGCCAGTTCAAAAGGGGGTTCCTACAATGAGCAGTTCTTC. This gives the protein CASSKGGSYNEQFF. The gene calls are TRBV28 and TRBJ2-1; D might be TRBD1 (6 bases). Trimming removed 9 bases from V and 1 base from J, with 13 bases in between. The CDR3 loop spans 14 amino acids. CDR1 is MDHEN and CDR2 is SYDVKM in the germline V gene.

The chain employs TRBV7-9 and TRBJ2-5, with 7 nucleotides matching TRBD1. This CDR3 is 13 amino acids long. CDR1 SEHNR and CDR2 FQNEAQ come from the germline V gene (reference sequence). With 5 bases clipped from V and 4 bases from J, the junction kept 4 bases outside the gene matches. CDR3 coding DNA: TGTGCCAGCAGCCCTAGGGGGCCAGAGACCCAGTACTTC. Its translation is CASSPRGPETQYF.

This chain joins TRBV4-1 and TRBJ2-4, with D perhaps matching TRBD1 or TRBD2 (6 bases each). Germline V CDR1 and CDR2: MGHRA, YSYEKL. This CDR3 is built from 18 residues. V was clipped by 5 bases and J by 0 bases, with 20 bases between them. As DNA, the CDR3 is TGCGCCAGCAGCGGGGGGCGGGACAAGGAGCTAGCCAAAAACATTCAGTACTTC. Amino acids: CASSGGRDKELAKNIQYF.

This clone is medium-sized in the sample. The V and J genes are TRBV7-9 and TRBJ2-7; 7 positions match TRBD1. The CDR3 covers 16 residues. Germline assignment: CDR1 SEHNR and CDR2 FQNEAQ (reference sequence). The V segment lost 5 bases and the J segment 3 bases; nucleotides outside the gene matches: 13. The chain's CDR3 is CASSDNTGDLFYEQYF. DNA for the CDR3: TGTGCCAGCAGCGACAATACAGGGGACCTGTTCTACGAGCAGTACTTC. Drawing the rest from reference TRBV7-9 and TRBJ2-7, the complete variable domain is DTGVSQNPRHKITKRGQNVTFRCDPISEHNRLYWYRQTLGQGPEFLTYFQNEAQLEKSRLLSDRFSAERPKGSFSTLEIQRTEQGDSAMYLCASSDNTGDLFYEQYFGPGTRLTVT.

This clone came up a few times. The V gene is TRBV2, the J gene TRBJ1-5; D gene uncertain. Germline V gives CDR1 SNHLY, CDR2 FYNNEI. Deletions cut 1 base from V and 0 bases from J, with 10 bases between. CDR3 length equals 16 residues. CDR3 protein: CASSEDLGYSNQPQHF. For the CDR3, the DNA is TGTGCCAGCAGTGAAGACCTCGGGTATAGCAATCAGCCCCAGCATTTT.

The chain combines TRBV2 with TRBJ2-7, with 11 bases identical to TRBD1. CDR1 and CDR2 (germline): SNHLY, FYNNEI. This CDR3 region has 19 residues. Trimming took 6 bases from V and 2 from J; bases not matched to a gene: 18. CDR3 in amino acids: CASSPYGQGAWGSAYEQYV. The CDR3 DNA follows: TGTGCCAGCAGCCCCTACGGACAGGGGGCGTGGGGATCAGCCTACGAGCAGTACGTC.

The rearrangement uses TRBV12-5 and TRBJ1-6, with 7 bases fitting TRBD1. V shed 2 bases and J 7 bases; nucleotides not matched to a gene: 5. The CDR3 consists of 15 residues. Germline lookup yields CDR1 LGHNT and CDR2 FRNRAP. The CDR3 region has the DNA TGTGCTAGTGGTTTGCTGACAGGGTCGAATTCACCCCTCCACTTT. Its translation is CASGLLTGSNSPLHF.

The V gene is TRBV6-6, the J gene TRBJ2-5; D gene unclear. CDR1 is MNHNY, CDR2 SVGAGI, per germline (reference sequence). This CDR3 spans 13 amino acids. Trimming took 5 bases from V and 5 from J, leaving 12 bases between them. The CDR3 sequence is CASSPNEAETQYF. CDR3 coding DNA: TGTGCCAGCAGTCCAAATGAGGCGGAGACCCAGTACTTC.

The CDR3 sequence is CASSPASGQGALDYGYTF. The DNA of the CDR3 is TGTGCCAGCTCACCGGCCTCGGGACAGGGTGCCCTGGACTATGGCTACACCTTC. The V call is TRBV18, the J call TRBJ1-2; the match to TRBD1 covers 9 bases. Germline assignment: CDR1 KGHSH and CDR2 LQKENI. CDR3 length: 18 residues. The V and J ends lost 3 bases and 3 bases, in that order; junction bases with no gene match: 14.

This chain connects TRBV6-5 to TRBJ1-2, with a weak D call TRBD1 (6 bases). V was shortened by 5 bases and J by 5 bases, with 9 bases between the two germline ends. Per germline, CDR1 MNHEY and CDR2 SVGAGI. There are 12 residues in the CDR3. CDR3 in amino acids: CASSGTSYGYTF. DNA for the CDR3: TGTGCCAGCAGTGGGACAAGTTATGGCTACACCTTC.

The chain employs TRBV9 and TRBJ2-1; possible D gene TRBD2, 6 bases. The germline V gene has CDR1 SGDLS and CDR2 YYNGEE. The CDR3 extends over 16 amino acids. Trimming left V 0 bases short and J 5 bases short, with 15 bases between. The DNA of the CDR3 is TGTGCCAGCAGCGTAGGGGAGGCGGGACTCGACAATGAGCAGTTCTTC. This codes for CASSVGEAGLDNEQFF. Filled out from reference TRBV9 and TRBJ2-1, the complete variable domain reads DSGVTQTPKHLITATGQRVTLRCSPRSGDLSVYWYQQSLDQGLQFLIQYYNGEERAKGNILERFSAQQFPDLHSELNLSSLELGDSALYFCASSVGEAGLDNEQFFGPGTRLTVL.

This clone was found once. V is TRBV19 and J is TRBJ2-5, with TRBD2 matching 9 bases. J was trimmed by 2 bases and V by 6 bases; bases with no gene match: 4. Germline CDR1 reads LNHDA; CDR2 reads SQIVND (reference sequence). The CDR3 extends over 14 amino acids. For the CDR3, the DNA is TGTGCCAGTAGGGCTCTAGCGGGGCAAGAGACCCAGTACTTC. Protein sequence: CASRALAGQETQYF.

This clone occurred once. The chain joins TRBV2 to TRBJ2-7; TRBD2 aligns across 9 bases. CDR3 length equals 19 residues. Germline-derived CDR1 and CDR2 are SNHLY and FYNNEI. V lost 2 bases, J lost 5 bases, and 19 bases stayed unmatched. The CDR3 DNA reads as TGTGCCAGCAGTGAATCTCAGGCTAGCGGGACCCGGGGGTTTCACGAGCAGTACTTC. The encoded protein is CASSESQASGTRGFHEQYF.

The V call is TRBV27, the J call TRBJ1-5; D unclear. This CDR3 is built from 14 residues. The V gene lost 5 bases and the J gene lost 0 bases, with 8 bases spanning the gap. Germline V gives CDR1 MNHEY, CDR2 SMNVEV (reference sequence). CDR3 in DNA: TGTGCCAGCAGTCCTTTGGATAGCAATCAGCCCCAGCATTTT. Translated: CASSPLDSNQPQHF.

The gene calls are TRBV10-2 and TRBJ2-2, with a weak D call TRBD1 (6 bases). Germline V lookup: CDR1 WSHSY, CDR2 SAAADI. This CDR3 is 14 amino acids long. V was clipped by 8 bases and J by 8 bases, with 18 bases between them. In DNA, the CDR3 is TGCGCCAGCGAGGGTAGTAGGGGGTCAGGGGAGCTGTTTTTT. Its translation is CASEGSRGSGELFF.

This clone was found once. The chain employs TRBV11-2 and TRBJ2-1; a weak D match, TRBD2 (6 bases). CDR1 and CDR2 from the germline V gene are SGHAT and FQNNGV. The CDR3 runs to 14 residues. V gave up 0 bases and J gave up 4 bases, with 7 bases separating them. The CDR3 is CASSLDGGYNEQFF. CDR3 bases: TGTGCCAGCAGCTTAGATGGGGGGTACAATGAGCAGTTCTTC.

The chain uses TRBV7-2 and TRBJ2-5, with 7 bases matching TRBD2. Germline loops: CDR1 SGHTA, CDR2 FQGNSA. The trim removed 2 bases at V and 1 base at J, leaving 7 bases unmatched. The CDR3 totals 16 residues. The CDR3 sequence is CASSLSSAGTQETQYF. The CDR3 DNA is TGTGCCAGCAGCTTATCGTCAGCGGGGACCCAAGAGACCCAGTACTTC.

The chain carries TRBV27 and TRBJ1-6; 7 nucleotides line up with TRBD1. CDR1 is MNHEY, CDR2 SMNVEV, per germline (reference sequence). This CDR3 region has 18 residues. With 3 bases clipped from V and 3 bases from J, the junction kept 11 bases outside the gene matches. Written as DNA, the CDR3 is TGTGCCAGCAGTTTGGCCGCCACAGGGGACTTCTATAATTCACCCCTCCACTTT. This gives the protein CASSLAATGDFYNSPLHF.

The CDR3 spells CASKRKGGIGQPQHF. The CDR3 DNA follows: TGTGCCAGCAAAAGAAAGGGGGGGATAGGTCAGCCCCAGCATTTT. The chain carries TRBV6-6 and TRBJ1-5; D possibly corresponds to TRBD1 (6 bases). In germline, CDR1 is MNHNY, CDR2 SVGAGI (reference sequence). The CDR3 runs to 15 residues. The germline V and J ends were trimmed by 7 bases and 6 bases, with 19 bases remaining between them.

By share of the sample, this clone is large. The chain couples TRBV28 to TRBJ1-6; maybe TRBD1 (6 bases). Germline V CDR1 and CDR2: MDHEN, SYDVKM. The length of the CDR3 is 15 residues. V was pared by 4 bases and J by 7 bases, with 14 bases between. The CDR3 sequence: CASSSLLGGNSPLHF. Written as DNA, the CDR3 is TGTGCCAGCAGTTCACTCTTAGGGGGAAATTCACCCCTCCACTTT.

The rearrangement joins TRBV19 to TRBJ2-4; 9 positions agree with TRBD1. With 6 bases clipped from V and 4 bases from J, the junction kept 7 bases outside the gene matches. From germline, CDR1 is LNHDA and CDR2 SQIVND (reference sequence). The CDR3 runs 15 residues. The DNA for the CDR3 is TGTGCCAGTAGCCTCGGGACAGGGACAAAAAACATTCAGTACTTC. Amino acid sequence: CASSLGTGTKNIQYF.

The CDR3 loop is CASSSKGTYEQYV. The CDR3 region has the DNA TGTGCCAGCAGCTCTAAAGGGACCTACGAGCAGTACGTC. V and J are TRBV5-5 and TRBJ2-7; D is unclear. V dropped 3 bases and J dropped 2 bases, with 9 bases sitting between them. Per germline, CDR1 SGHKS and CDR2 YYEKEE (reference sequence). This CDR3 is 13 amino acids long.

The chain has TRBV15 and TRBJ2-5; 13 bases map to TRBD2. The germline V gene encodes CDR1 LNHNV and CDR2 YYDKDF (reference sequence). The V segment lost 5 bases and the J segment 1 base; nucleotides outside the gene matches: 4. This CDR3 contains 16 residues. The CDR3 DNA reads TGTGCCACCAGCCTGGGACTAGCGGGGACCCAAGAGACCCAGTACTTC. It translates to CATSLGLAGTQETQYF. Together with reference TRBV15 and TRBJ2-5, the CDR3 gives the full variable domain: DAMVIQNPRYQVTQFGKPVTLSCSQTLNHNVMYWYQQKSSQAPKLLFHYYDKDFNNEADTPDNFQSRRPNTSFCFLDIRSPGLGDTAMYLCATSLGLAGTQETQYFGPGTRLLVL.

This chain joins TRBV6-5 and TRBJ2-1; tentatively, D is TRBD1 or TRBD2 (6 bases each). Between the trimmed V and J ends, which lost 8 bases and 11 bases, there was a span of 22 bases. The CDR3 length is 14 residues. CDR1 and CDR2 (germline): MNHEY, SVGAGI. CDR3 sequence reads: CASRDIGTYRQQFF. DNA for the CDR3: TGTGCCAGCCGGGACATAGGGACTTATAGGCAGCAGTTCTTC.

CDR3 sequence reads: CSARIGETQYF. The CDR3 coding sequence is TGCAGTGCTAGGATAGGTGAGACCCAGTACTTC. J is TRBJ2-5 and V is TRBV20-1; the D is unclear. The length of the CDR3 is 11 residues. The V and J ends lost 3 bases and 5 bases respectively, with 7 bases between them. In germline, CDR1 is DFQATT, CDR2 SNEGSKA (reference sequence).

The rearrangement joins TRBV7-2 to TRBJ2-1; 10 nucleotides match TRBD1. The germline CDR1 and CDR2 sequences are SGHTA and FQGNSA. J lost 5 bases, V lost 5 bases, and 9 bases had no gene match. The CDR3 length is 16 residues. CDR3: CASSPQPGQGNNEQFF. CDR3 coding DNA: TGTGCCAGCAGCCCCCAACCGGGACAGGGGAACAATGAGCAGTTCTTC.